The 5 T cell receptor beta chains below all came from one sample that was sequenced in a study of cytomegalovirus exposure and HLA in healthy donors. The PCR contained 60 Vbeta and 13 Jbeta primers. Some clones are missing from TCRdb's copy, which holds only in-frame ones; the method was immunoSEQ multiplex PCR. The sample lists 100,000 to 120,000 clones; 12% to 15% were seen once. The sequencing input was PBMCs. The origin of the receptors is a female donor in good health and CMV-seronegative.

The V and J genes are TRBV7-2 and TRBJ1-1; 7 nucleotides line up with TRBD1. This CDR3 has 14 amino acids. In germline, CDR1 is SGHTA, CDR2 FQGNSA. The junction had 5 bases not matched to a gene; V was cut back by 0 bases and J by 7 bases. The CDR3 loop reads CASSLAGTEFEAFF. For the CDR3, the DNA is TGTGCCAGCAGCTTAGCGGGGACAGAATTTGAAGCTTTCTTT.

The J gene is TRBJ1-4, the V gene TRBV6-5; a weak D match, TRBD1 (5 bases). Trimming left V 0 bases short and J 4 bases short, with 12 bases between. Germline lookup yields CDR1 MNHEY and CDR2 SVGAGI. This CDR3 contains 16 residues. CDR3 sequence reads: CASSYSWGQGNEKLFF. In DNA, the CDR3 is TGTGCCAGCAGTTACTCTTGGGGTCAGGGTAATGAAAAACTGTTTTTT.

The chain employs TRBV5-1 and TRBJ2-7; 8 bases agree with TRBD1. The CDR3 is made up of 13 amino acids. Germline V gives CDR1 SGHRS, CDR2 YFSETQ. V trimming: 4 bases; J trimming: 6 bases; junction bases outside the gene matches: 6. CDR3 bases: TGCGCCAGCAGCATTAAGACAGGGGCCGAGCAGTACTTC. Protein sequence: CASSIKTGAEQYF.

This clone has only a few counts. The chain employs TRBV27 and TRBJ2-7; 7 bases are a match to TRBD2. With V trimmed by 8 bases and J by 4 bases, 14 bases remained unmatched. Germline-derived CDR1 and CDR2 are MNHEY and SMNVEV (reference sequence). This CDR3 is 15 amino acids long. The CDR3 loop reads CASRPGRGEGYEQYF. CDR3 bases: TGTGCCAGCCGTCCAGGGAGGGGCGAAGGTTACGAGCAGTACTTC.

The V gene is TRBV9, the J gene TRBJ2-3; TRBD2 matches 10 bases. V was pared by 3 bases and J by 1 base, with 2 bases of the junction left unmatched. The germline gives CDR1 SGDLS, CDR2 YYNGEE. This CDR3 contains 15 residues. The CDR3 reads CASSAGTSGTDTQYF. The CDR3, as DNA: TGTGCCAGCAGCGCCGGGACTAGCGGCACAGATACGCAGTATTTT. The variable domain in full, completed from reference TRBV9 and TRBJ2-3, reads DSGVTQTPKHLITATGQRVTLRCSPRSGDLSVYWYQQSLDQGLQFLIQYYNGEERAKGNILERFSAQQFPDLHSELNLSSLELGDSALYFCASSAGTSGTDTQYFGPGTRLTVL.